The 27 T cell receptor beta chains presented below share a single source sample, sequenced in a study of spatial heterogeneity in lung cancer. TCRdb recomputed calls from the 5' RACE reads with MiXCR, one row per CDR3 protein. Here the sample spans thousands of distinct CDR3 sequences, 16% being singletons. Specified time point: sample taken at primary tumor resection. From tumor, nontumor lung or frozen PBMC, whole RNA was taken unsorted for sequencing. The input for sequencing was PBMCs, taken at surgery. All receptors come from a male donor with early-stage non-small cell lung cancer.

By proportion, this clonotype is medium-sized. The rearrangement joins TRBV7-9 to TRBJ2-2, with TRBD1 matching over 9 bases. V dropped 8 bases and J dropped 7; count of bases not matched to a gene: 11. The CDR3 sequence is 15 residues long. In germline, CDR1 is SEHNR, CDR2 FQNEAQ (reference sequence). The CDR3 protein is CASSLQGASDGELFF. The CDR3 DNA follows: TGTGCCAGCTCCCTACAGGGGGCCAGCGACGGGGAGCTGTTTTTT. The full variable domain, with the rest looked up from reference TRBV7-9 and TRBJ2-2, is DTGVSQNPRHKITKRGQNVTFRCDPISEHNRLYWYRQTLGQGPEFLTYFQNEAQLEKSRLLSDRFSAERPKGSFSTLEIQRTEQGDSAMYLCASSLQGASDGELFFGEGSRLTVL.

This clonotype is judged medium-sized. The chain has TRBV5-6 and TRBJ2-7; 7 bases map to TRBD2. The CDR3 extends over 15 amino acids. V was clipped by 4 bases and J by 7 bases; unmatched bases: 14. From germline, CDR1 is SGHDT and CDR2 YYEEEE. CDR3 residues: CASSLRASGLGEQYF. The DNA of the CDR3 is TGTGCCAGCAGCCTGAGGGCTAGCGGACTGGGGGAGCAGTACTTC.

The sample holds a few counts of this clonotype. The genes are TRBV11-2 and TRBJ1-2; D not certain. The V gene's germline CDR1 is SGHAT and CDR2 FQNNGV. Between the trimmed V and J ends, which lost 0 bases and 2 bases, there was a span of 7 bases. The CDR3 is made up of 14 amino acids. DNA for the CDR3: TGTGCCAGCAGCTTAGACGGTACGAACTATGGCTACACCTTC. Its protein product is CASSLDGTNYGYTF.

This clonotype was recorded many times. The chain has TRBV7-2 and TRBJ1-6; the match to TRBD1 covers 9 bases. V shed 3 bases, J shed 9 bases, and the junction held 6 bases outside the gene matches. The CDR3 extends over 15 amino acids. Germline CDR1 SGHTA, CDR2 FQGNSA. The CDR3 loop is CASSFSGQGLSPLHF. CDR3 in DNA: TGTGCCAGCAGCTTTTCGGGACAGGGACTTTCACCCCTCCACTTT.

In its sample, this clonotype was seen many times. The chain has TRBV30 and TRBJ2-2; a weak D match, TRBD1 (5 bases). The V gene lost 4 bases and the J gene lost 6 bases, with 15 bases spanning the gap. The CDR3 loop spans 14 amino acids. The germline V gene has CDR1 GTSNPN and CDR2 SVGIG (reference sequence). Here the CDR3 DNA reads TGTGCCTGGATGGTCTCAGCAGGGCCCGGGGAGCTGTTTTTT. Translation gives CAWMVSAGPGELFF.

The gene calls are TRBV7-8 and TRBJ2-2, with 11 bases aligning to TRBD2. The CDR3 contains 15 residues. V trimming: 4 bases; J trimming: 3 bases; junction bases outside the gene matches: 1. The germline V gene has CDR1 SGHVS and CDR2 FQNEAQ. DNA for the CDR3: TGTGCCAGCAGCTGGACTAGCGGGCACACCGGGGAGCTGTTTTTT. It translates to CASSWTSGHTGELFF.

This clonotype has a count of ten or more. The V gene is TRBV25-1, the J gene TRBJ2-2; no reliable D call. The V end was cut by 3 bases, the J end by 4 bases, with 3 bases between. The CDR3 is 12 residues long. Germline V gene sequence: CDR1 MGHDK, CDR2 SYGVNS. CDR3: CASSDTTGELFF. The CDR3 coding sequence is TGTGCCAGCAGTGACACCACCGGGGAGCTGTTTTTT.

This clonotype was counted ten times or more. The chain employs TRBV6-5 and TRBJ2-6, with 9 nucleotides matching TRBD1. The CDR3 loop spans 18 amino acids. The germline gives CDR1 MNHEY, CDR2 SVGAGI. V lost 4 bases, J lost 2 bases, and 9 bases stayed unmatched. CDR3 nucleotides: TGTGCCAGCAGTTTGTTTACAGGGGGCCTAGCTGGGGCCAACGTCCTGACTTTC. Its translation is CASSLFTGGLAGANVLTF.

This clonotype is labeled large. The CDR3 DNA follows: TGTGCCAGCTCACGGGCACCTCCGGGGACGAACACCGGGGAGCTGTTTTTT. Encoded protein: CASSRAPPGTNTGELFF. This chain connects TRBV18 to TRBJ2-2, with D possibly being TRBD2 (5 bases). CDR1 KGHSH and CDR2 LQKENI come from the germline V gene. V gave up 4 bases and J gave up 0 bases, with 15 bases separating them. This CDR3 has 17 amino acids.

This clonotype was seen at least ten times. The chain carries TRBV20-1 and TRBJ2-5, with D possibly matching TRBD2 (6 bases). Germline assignment: CDR1 DFQATT and CDR2 SNEGSKA (reference sequence). The CDR3 covers 15 residues. Trimming shortened V by 3 bases and J by 0 bases, and 14 bases separated the two germline ends. CDR3 sequence reads: CSARGGSLYQETQYF. In nucleotides, the CDR3 is TGCAGTGCTAGGGGAGGCAGCCTGTACCAAGAGACCCAGTACTTC.

This clonotype appeared many times. V and J are TRBV7-9 and TRBJ1-4; D is unresolved. Trimming stripped 5 bases from V and 7 bases from J, with 26 bases between. The CDR3 totals 18 residues. Germline CDR1 is SEHNR and CDR2 is FQNEAQ (reference sequence). CDR3 region: CASSPARSAPGRGEKLFF. The DNA for the CDR3 is TGTGCCAGCAGCCCCGCGAGGTCCGCACCCGGGCGTGGTGAAAAACTGTTTTTT.

In this sample, this clonotype turned up many times. This rearrangement joins TRBV5-1 to TRBJ2-7; D call uncertain. The germline gives CDR1 SGHRS, CDR2 YFSETQ. The length of the CDR3 is 12 residues. V shed 4 bases and J shed 2 bases, with 7 bases lying between them. CDR3 region: CASSPDTYEQYF. CDR3 DNA: TGCGCCAGCAGCCCTGACACCTACGAGCAGTACTTC.

This clonotype has a handful of counts. The CDR3 protein is CASSLTGILGNQPQHF. DNA for the CDR3: TGTGCCAGCAGCCTCACAGGGATCCTAGGCAATCAGCCCCAGCATTTT. The chain joins TRBV6-5 to TRBJ1-5; D might be TRBD1 (6 bases). The V and J ends lost 6 bases and 2 bases respectively, with 17 bases between them. Germline assignment: CDR1 MNHEY and CDR2 SVGAGI. This CDR3 is 16 amino acids long.

V gene TRBV10-2 combines with J gene TRBJ2-7; D may be TRBD2 (5 bases). The CDR3 has 14 amino acids. CDR1 is WSHSY, CDR2 SAAADI, per germline. V shed 8 bases and J shed 4 bases, with 18 bases lying between them. DNA for the CDR3: TGCGCCAGCTCCCGTCTAGCTGTGTATTACGAGCAGTACTTC. Its protein product is CASSRLAVYYEQYF.

The V and J genes are TRBV19 and TRBJ1-5; tentatively, D is TRBD1 (6 bases). This CDR3 comprises 15 residues. V gave up 4 bases and J gave up 2 bases, with 12 bases separating them. The V gene's germline CDR1 is LNHDA and CDR2 SQIVND (reference sequence). CDR3 protein: CASSKNRDRNQPQHF. The CDR3 coding sequence is TGTGCCAGTAGTAAAAACAGGGATCGCAATCAGCCCCAGCATTTT.

This clonotype was counted at least ten times. This chain joins TRBV13 and TRBJ2-7; 10 bases map to TRBD1. Germline CDR1 and CDR2: PRHDT and FYEKMQ (reference sequence). This CDR3 is 15 amino acids long. With 5 bases clipped from V and 2 bases from J, the junction kept 6 bases outside the gene matches. CDR3 residues: CASSDRDRGAYEQYF. Here the CDR3 DNA reads TGTGCCAGCAGCGACCGGGACAGGGGTGCCTACGAGCAGTACTTC.

In this sample, this clonotype is large. The chain is built from TRBV7-3 and TRBJ2-4; D not certain. The CDR3 covers 14 residues. Germline V gene sequence: CDR1 SGHTA, CDR2 FQGTGA. Trimming left V 3 bases short and J 0 bases short, with 6 bases between. The CDR3 nucleotides read TGTGCCAGCAGCTTGACACCAGCCAAAAACATTCAGTACTTC. Its protein is CASSLTPAKNIQYF.

This clonotype was counted ten times or more. Here the CDR3 reads CSACRENPFYGYTF. CDR3 bases: TGCAGCGCGTGCCGGGAAAATCCCTTTTATGGCTACACCTTC. The chain combines TRBV29-1 with TRBJ1-2; no definite D call. The CDR3 runs to 14 residues. Germline V gene data show CDR1 as SQVTM and CDR2 as ANQGSEA. The V and J ends lost 7 bases and 5 bases respectively, with 20 bases between them.

This clonotype was found many times. The J gene is TRBJ2-1, the V gene TRBV19; maybe TRBD1 (6 bases). The V end was cut by 6 bases, the J end by 0 bases, with 12 bases between. Looked up from germline, CDR1 is LNHDA and CDR2 is SQIVND (reference sequence). The CDR3 consists of 15 residues. DNA of the CDR3: TGTGCCAGTAGGGACAGTTTTAGCTCCTACAATGAGCAGTTCTTC. It specifies CASRDSFSSYNEQFF.

This clonotype is judged medium-sized. The CDR3 protein is CASSLVPAAGNTGELFF. CDR3 bases: TGCGCCAGCAGCTTGGTTCCTGCAGCGGGAAACACCGGGGAGCTGTTTTTT. The V and J genes are TRBV5-1 and TRBJ2-2; 7 bases align to TRBD2. The CDR3 length is 17 residues. J was trimmed by 2 bases and V by 0 bases; bases with no gene match: 7. Germline V gene data show CDR1 as SGHRS and CDR2 as YFSETQ.

This clonotype was seen repeatedly, ten times or more. The chain links TRBV5-1 to TRBJ1-2; 10 bases align to TRBD1. Trimming removed 0 bases from V and 8 bases from J; junction bases left unmatched: 4. CDR3 size: 14 residues. Germline V lookup: CDR1 SGHRS, CDR2 YFSETQ. The CDR3 here is CASSLGQGAGGYTF. CDR3 nucleotide sequence: TGCGCCAGCAGCTTGGGACAGGGGGCAGGAGGCTACACCTTC. Using reference TRBV5-1 and TRBJ1-2 for the parts outside the CDR3, the full variable domain is KAGVTQTPRYLIKTRGQQVTLSCSPISGHRSVSWYQQTPGQGLQFLFEYFSETQRNKGNFPGRFSGRQFSNSRSEMNVSTLELGDSALYLCASSLGQGAGGYTFGSGTRLTVV.

This clonotype has ten or more counts. V is TRBV7-8 and J is TRBJ2-1; D not resolved. Germline lookup yields CDR1 SGHVS and CDR2 FQNEAQ. The CDR3 length is 12 residues. V lost 5 bases to trimming and J lost 4 bases, with 6 bases between them. CDR3 protein: CASSPVYNEQFF. The CDR3 region has the DNA TGTGCCAGCAGCCCCGTTTACAATGAGCAGTTCTTC.

This chain joins TRBV28 and TRBJ2-7, with unresolved D. The V end was cut by 3 bases, the J end by 1 base, with 7 bases between. CDR3 length: 13 residues. Germline CDR1 MDHEN, CDR2 SYDVKM. CDR3 DNA: TGTGCCAGCAGTTTCGCCAGGTCCTACGAGCAGTACTTC. As protein: CASSFARSYEQYF.

This clonotype has just a few counts. The chain carries TRBV7-2 and TRBJ2-7; 8 nucleotides agree with TRBD1. The CDR3 loop spans 12 amino acids. Germline V gene sequence: CDR1 SGHTA, CDR2 FQGNSA. V shed 5 bases, J shed 6 bases, and the junction held 3 bases outside the gene matches. Written as DNA, the CDR3 is TGTGCCAGCAGCAATACAGGGGGCGAGCAGTACTTC. This sequence encodes CASSNTGGEQYF.

For the CDR3, the DNA is TGTGCCAGCAGTTACTCCGGGACAGGGATATCACCCCTCCACTTT. As protein: CASSYSGTGISPLHF. The chain combines TRBV6-5 with TRBJ1-6; 9 bases align to TRBD1. Per the germline V gene, CDR1 is MNHEY and CDR2 is SVGAGI. This CDR3 has 15 amino acids. V lost 0 bases and J lost 10; bases outside the gene matches: 4.

In this sample, this clonotype turned up many times. This chain links TRBV20-1 with TRBJ2-1; no definite D call. Germline values: CDR1 DFQATT, CDR2 SNEGSKA (reference sequence). Trimming pared 1 base from V and 4 bases from J, leaving 14 bases between. This CDR3 contains 15 residues. The CDR3 DNA reads TGCAGTGCTAGAGCGCCCCGTGGGAAATACAATGAGCAGTTCTTC. Its protein is CSARAPRGKYNEQFF.

Judged by abundance, this clonotype is medium-sized. The chain carries TRBV7-3 and TRBJ2-1; 10 bases fit TRBD2. V lost 4 bases to trimming and J lost 4 bases; unmatched junction nucleotides: 1. The CDR3 covers 14 residues. Per the germline V gene, CDR1 is SGHTA and CDR2 is FQGTGA. CDR3 DNA: TGTGCCAGCAGCTCAGCGGGGGGGTACAATGAGCAGTTCTTC. This codes for CASSSAGGYNEQFF.